This TCR beta chain derives from a study of blood T cell repertoires in COVID-19. Sequencing used immunoSEQ multiplex PCR; TCRdb keeps in-frame clones, though not all of them. The table records some 530,000 clones, 88% of them present only once. Those who participated ranged in age from 18 to 89 years and resided in under 25 US areas. Cohorts were determined from participant-reported clinical history. The CDR3 sequence is 17 residues long. V lost 6 bases to trimming and J lost 1 base, with 19 bases between them. The germline V gene encodes CDR1 SGHVS and CDR2 FQNEAQ. The rearrangement links TRBV7-8 to TRBJ2-4; the D gene is possibly TRBD2 (6 bases). This clonotype originated in a woman aged 55-69 years who had recovered from COVID-19. The source material was PBMCs or T cells enriched from blood (not recorded which). The CDR3: CASSYTGLSVAKNIQYF. CDR3 in DNA: TGTGCCAGCAGTTACACGGGACTCTCCGTGGCCAAAAACATTCAGTACTTC.